The 21 T cell receptor beta chains given below trace back to one sample, sequenced in a study of Ad26.COV2.S vaccination and SARS-CoV-2 variants. Using immunoSEQ multiplex PCR, the repertoire was profiled, and TCRdb retains in-frame clones only, with some absent. Of about 350,000 clones listed, about 88% were seen once; the top ten hold 3% to 4%. The treatment is: 15 to 20 received Ad26.COV2.S at low or high dose, single or two shots; about 5 received placebo; per-sample allocation not given. Day 63 after the first injection of vaccine or placebo was the sampling time. The specimen was peripheral blood, collected in a trial of Ad26.COV2.S vaccine versus placebo. The receptors originated from a person between 18 and 65 years old who received the Ad26.COV2.S COVID-19 vaccine or a placebo.

This rearrangement joins TRBV29-1 to TRBJ2-1, with TRBD1 matching 8 bases. The J segment lost 1 base and the V segment lost 6 bases, leaving 8 bases of the junction unmatched. The CDR3 has 15 residues. The germline CDR1 and CDR2 sequences are SQVTM and ANQGSEA. CDR3 residues: CSVGKTGGSYNEQFF. In DNA form, the CDR3 reads TGCAGCGTGGGTAAAACAGGGGGTTCCTACAATGAGCAGTTCTTC.

The V gene is TRBV23-1, the J gene TRBJ1-5; TRBD1 might be the D (5 bases). TRBV23-1 carries the ORF label, with uncertain function. The CDR3 has 20 residues. V gave up 3 bases and J gave up 1 base, with 25 bases separating them. The CDR3, as DNA: TGCGCCAGCAGTCATCAGGAACGGGACCCCTCGGTGAAAAGCAATCAGCCCCAGCATTTT. Protein product: CASSHQERDPSVKSNQPQHF.

This clone is a singleton in its sample. J is TRBJ2-7 and V is TRBV15; the D gene is possibly TRBD1 (6 bases). Trimming cost V 0 bases and J 0 bases, with 18 bases left between them. Germline CDR1 reads LNHNV; CDR2 reads YYDKDF (reference sequence). This CDR3 has 18 amino acids. Written as DNA, the CDR3 is TGTGCCACCAGCAGAGACCCCCCGGACAGTTCTAGCTCCTACGAGCAGTACTTC. Protein sequence: CATSRDPPDSSSSYEQYF.

This clone was detected once. The V and J genes are TRBV5-1 and TRBJ1-1, with 10 bases fitting TRBD1. Germline trimming cut 4 bases from V and 4 bases from J; bases unmatched to any gene: 7. Germline CDR1 is SGHRS and CDR2 is YFSETQ. This CDR3 has 15 amino acids. In DNA, the CDR3 is TGCGCCAGCAGCCGTGGGACAGGGGCAGTCACTGAAGCTTTCTTT. Its protein product is CASSRGTGAVTEAFF.

The chain recombines TRBV19 with TRBJ2-1; D tentatively reads TRBD1 or TRBD2 (7 bases each). Germline assignment: CDR1 LNHDA and CDR2 SQIVND (reference sequence). This CDR3 is built from 17 residues. Trimming took off 2 bases at V and 4 bases at J, with 18 bases between the two ends. The CDR3, as DNA: TGTGCCAGTAGTATAATGGAGGGCAGGGGGGGATACAATGAGCAGTTCTTC. Protein product: CASSIMEGRGGYNEQFF.

This clone appeared a single time. The chain uses TRBV7-2 and TRBJ2-7; TRBD2 agrees at 14 bases. The CDR3 contains 15 residues. The junction had 7 bases not matched to a gene; V was cut back by 5 bases and J by 7 bases. Germline loops: CDR1 SGHTA, CDR2 FQGNSA. CDR3 sequence: CASSPGGLAGEEQYF. The CDR3 DNA sequence: TGTGCCAGCAGCCCGGGGGGACTAGCGGGGGAGGAGCAGTACTTC.

The chain recombines TRBV3-1 (or the pseudogene TRBV3-2) with TRBJ1-4; D call uncertain. The ends were cut back, 4 bases at V and 0 bases at J, with 9 bases in the middle. The length of the CDR3 is 15 residues. The V gene's germline CDR1 is LGHDT and CDR2 YNNKEL (reference sequence). The CDR3, as DNA: TGTGCCAGCAGCCCGACCTCGTCAACTAATGAAAAACTGTTTTTT. Translated, it gives CASSPTSSTNEKLFF.

The rearrangement uses TRBV6-5 and TRBJ1-1, with 7 bases identical to TRBD1. CDR1 is MNHEY, CDR2 SVGAGI, per germline. There are 15 residues in the CDR3. J was trimmed by 3 bases and V by 6 bases; bases with no gene match: 10. CDR3 sequence reads: CASRPEGQPHTEAFF. The CDR3 nucleotides read TGTGCCAGCAGGCCAGAGGGACAGCCGCACACTGAAGCTTTCTTT.

This clone has a single count. The CDR3 nucleotides are TGTGCCAGCAGTTTAGTAGCGGGAAGCACAGATACGCAGTATTTT. Residues: CASSLVAGSTDTQYF. J is TRBJ2-3 and V is TRBV28; 8 bases fit TRBD2. J was trimmed by 0 bases and V by 2 bases; bases with no gene match: 1. CDR3 length: 15 amino acids. CDR1 MDHEN and CDR2 SYDVKM come from the germline V gene.

The V and J genes are TRBV5-5 and TRBJ1-5; no clear D gene. The germline CDR1 and CDR2 sequences are SGHKS and YYEKEE (reference sequence). Trimming pared 4 bases from V and 9 bases from J, leaving 17 bases between. The CDR3 runs 14 residues. The CDR3 is CASSLRTETLPQHF. The CDR3 DNA reads TGTGCCAGCAGCCTCCGGACGGAGACGTTGCCCCAGCATTTT.

The chain uses TRBV11-3 and TRBJ2-1, with a weak D call TRBD2 (6 bases). CDR1 is SGHNT and CDR2 is YENEEA in the germline V gene. CDR3 length equals 16 residues. Trimming cost V 0 bases and J 8 bases, with 17 bases left between them. CDR3 loop: CASSLDGYGGSDEQFF. In DNA form, the CDR3 reads TGTGCCAGCAGCTTAGACGGGTACGGGGGTAGCGATGAGCAGTTCTTC. The whole variable domain, remainder taken from reference TRBV11-3 and TRBJ2-1, is EAGVVQSPRYKIIEKKQPVAFWCNPISGHNTLYWYLQNLGQGPELLIRYENEEAVDDSQLPKDRFSAERLKGVDSTLKIQPAELGDSAVYLCASSLDGYGGSDEQFFGPGTRLTVL.

The rearrangement uses TRBV5-1 and TRBJ1-1; 7 nucleotides line up with TRBD1. Germline lookup yields CDR1 SGHRS and CDR2 YFSETQ. The V gene end was trimmed by 4 bases and the J gene end by 4 bases; junction bases not matched to a gene: 7. The CDR3 consists of 14 residues. The CDR3 region is CASSPDRAGTEAFF. The DNA of the CDR3 is TGCGCCAGCAGCCCCGACAGGGCGGGCACTGAAGCTTTCTTT.

V gene TRBV4-1 combines with J gene TRBJ2-2; D might be TRBD2 (5 bases). The V end lost 1 base, the J end lost 7 bases, and 16 bases lay between the germline ends. The germline gives CDR1 MGHRA, CDR2 YSYEKL. This CDR3 comprises 16 residues. CDR3 DNA: TGCGCCAGCAGCCAAGGAGGGAGAGGGAAAGGCGGGGAGCTGTTTTTT. It translates to CASSQGGRGKGGELFF.

The rearrangement uses TRBV7-9 and TRBJ2-1; a weak D match, TRBD1 (5 bases). Trimming cost V 1 base and J 0 bases, with 7 bases left between them. There are 15 residues in the CDR3. The germline V gene has CDR1 SEHNR and CDR2 FQNEAQ (reference sequence). CDR3: CASSLGDSSYNEQFF. CDR3 sequence (DNA): TGTGCCAGCAGCTTAGGAGACAGCTCCTACAATGAGCAGTTCTTC.

The rearrangement joins TRBV7-8 to TRBJ2-2; D is possibly TRBD1 (5 bases). V lost 4 bases to trimming and J lost 0 bases, with 18 bases between them. The CDR3 consists of 18 residues. CDR1 is SGHVS and CDR2 is FQNEAQ in the germline V gene. Written as DNA, the CDR3 is TGTGCCAGCAGCTCAAGAACGGCAGGGCTCTCGAACACCGGGGAGCTGTTTTTT. This encodes CASSSRTAGLSNTGELFF.

At least ten counts were recorded for this clone. The rearrangement links TRBV5-4 to TRBJ1-6; the match to TRBD1 covers 7 bases. The germline gives CDR1 SGHNT, CDR2 YYREEE (reference sequence). The CDR3 has 14 residues. The V and J ends lost 8 bases and 13 bases, in that order; junction bases with no gene match: 15. The CDR3 nucleotides are TGTGCCAGTAGCACAGGGGACAGAGTTTCTCCCCTCCACTTT. This encodes CASSTGDRVSPLHF.

The chain couples TRBV19 to TRBJ2-7; no firm D call. Germline-derived CDR1 and CDR2 are LNHDA and SQIVND (reference sequence). V shed 3 bases and J shed 1 base, with 10 bases lying between them. CDR3 length: 14 amino acids. In nucleotides, the CDR3 is TGTGCCAGTAGTATCATACCTGGGTCCTACGAGCAGTACTTC. It codes for CASSIIPGSYEQYF. Drawing the rest from reference TRBV19 and TRBJ2-7, the complete variable domain is DGGITQSPKYLFRKEGQNVTLSCEQNLNHDAMYWYRQDPGQGLRLIYYSQIVNDFQKGDIAEGYSVSREKKESFPLTVTSAQKNPTAFYLCASSIIPGSYEQYFGPGTRLTVT.

On this clone: At one end the junction does not follow the germline gene, possibly because of a read error. This rearrangement joins TRBV27 to TRBJ2-7; 9 bases map to TRBD2. The CDR3 loop spans 13 amino acids. The germline gives CDR1 MNHEY, CDR2 SMNVEV (reference sequence). The CDR3, as DNA: TGTGCCAGCAGTTTCGTCGGTAGCGGGGGATTGGACTTC. Its translation is CASSFVGSGGLDF.

The CDR3 nucleotides read TGTGCCAGCACCCCCGGAGGTGTGACCCAAGAGACCCAGTACTTC. Its protein is CASTPGGVTQETQYF. The rearrangement links TRBV5-4 to TRBJ2-5; tentatively, D is TRBD2 (5 bases). The CDR3 contains 15 residues. Trimming left V 6 bases short and J 1 base short, with 16 bases between. CDR1 is SGHNT, CDR2 YYREEE, per germline (reference sequence).

The rearrangement links TRBV6-2 or TRBV6-3 to TRBJ2-1, with TRBD1 matching over 7 bases. Trimming at V came to 5 bases and at J to 3 bases, leaving 4 bases not matched to a gene. The germline V gene has CDR1 MNHEY and CDR2 SVGEGT. CDR3 length: 14 residues. CDR3 nucleotide sequence: TGTGCCAGCAGTCGACAGGGTGGCTACAATGAGCAGTTCTTC. Translated, it gives CASSRQGGYNEQFF.

This chain links TRBV4-3 with TRBJ2-7, with TRBD2 matching over 11 bases. Germline lookup yields CDR1 LGHNA and CDR2 YSLEER. The CDR3 runs to 16 residues. The J segment lost 2 bases and the V segment lost 0 bases, leaving 3 bases of the junction unmatched. CDR3 DNA: TGCGCCAGCAGCCAAGATGGGACTAGCGGAGCCTACGAGCAGTACTTC. Protein sequence: CASSQDGTSGAYEQYF.